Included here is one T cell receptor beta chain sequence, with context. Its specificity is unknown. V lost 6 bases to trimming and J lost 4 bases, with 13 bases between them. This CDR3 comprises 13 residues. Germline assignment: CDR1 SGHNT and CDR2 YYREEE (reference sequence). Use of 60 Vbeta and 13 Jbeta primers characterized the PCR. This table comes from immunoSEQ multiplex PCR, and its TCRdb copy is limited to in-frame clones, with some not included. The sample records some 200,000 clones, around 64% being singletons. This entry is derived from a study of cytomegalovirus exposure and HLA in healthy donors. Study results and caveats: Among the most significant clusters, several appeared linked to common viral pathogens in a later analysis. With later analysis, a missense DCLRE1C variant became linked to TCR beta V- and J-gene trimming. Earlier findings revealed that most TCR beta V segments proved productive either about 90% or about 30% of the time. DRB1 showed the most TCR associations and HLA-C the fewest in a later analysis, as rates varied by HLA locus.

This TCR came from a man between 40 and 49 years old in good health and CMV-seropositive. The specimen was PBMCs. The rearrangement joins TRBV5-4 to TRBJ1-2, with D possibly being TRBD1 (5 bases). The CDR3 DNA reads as TGTGCCAGCACTGATCGGGGGATCTATGGCTACACCTTC. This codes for CASTDRGIYGYTF. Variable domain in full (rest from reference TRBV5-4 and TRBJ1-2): ETGVTQSPTHLIKTRGQQVTLRCSSQSGHNTVSWYQQALGQGPQFIFQYYREEENGRGNFPPRFSGLQFPNYSSELNVNALELDDSALYLCASTDRGIYGYTFGSGTRLTVV.